This TCR beta chain came from a study of monozygotic twins with inflammatory bowel disease. Broader study findings: Patient repertoires may have gained variability from differing immunosuppressive treatments. The study found lower TCRbeta diversity (inverse Simpson) in IBD patients than in healthy co-twins.

Unsorted whole blood yielded the total RNA, with T cells left unselected. With regard to this clonotype: The target antigen is unknown.

The CDR3 has 13 residues. Looked up from germline, CDR1 is DFQATT and CDR2 is SNEGSKA (reference sequence). TCRdb re-called the 5' RACE reads; every CDR3 protein appears as one record, without DNA. Recorded for this sample: about 440,000 distinct CDR3 sequences. This clonotype was sampled from a human donor with ulcerative colitis or Crohn's disease, or a healthy co-twin of an affected twin (not recorded which). The chain combines TRBV20-1 with TRBJ1-4; TCRdb gives TRBD1 as the D gene, but with no DNA this cannot be confirmed. Sequencing was carried out using blood. CDR3 in amino acids: CSARTGINEKLFF.